Sequencing of this T cell receptor beta chain was carried out in a study of shared clonotypes between healthy human individuals. TCRdb's table, derived via immunoSEQ multiplex PCR, lists solely in-frame clones and lacks some. Among about 600,000 clones listed, roughly 97% were seen once. The receptor's source is a woman in her 30s in good health. Sequencing input: naive CD4+ T cells sorted from blood. Subset of the sample: CD45RA+ positively selected.

The CDR3 here is CASSQATGPRQETQYF. CDR3 nucleotides: TGCGCCAGCAGCCAAGCGACCGGACCACGCCAAGAGACCCAGTACTTC. This chain joins TRBV4-1 and TRBJ2-5; D remains ambiguous. Per the germline V gene, CDR1 is MGHRA and CDR2 is YSYEKL. Between the trimmed V and J ends, which lost 1 base and 1 base, there was a span of 13 bases. The CDR3 totals 16 residues.